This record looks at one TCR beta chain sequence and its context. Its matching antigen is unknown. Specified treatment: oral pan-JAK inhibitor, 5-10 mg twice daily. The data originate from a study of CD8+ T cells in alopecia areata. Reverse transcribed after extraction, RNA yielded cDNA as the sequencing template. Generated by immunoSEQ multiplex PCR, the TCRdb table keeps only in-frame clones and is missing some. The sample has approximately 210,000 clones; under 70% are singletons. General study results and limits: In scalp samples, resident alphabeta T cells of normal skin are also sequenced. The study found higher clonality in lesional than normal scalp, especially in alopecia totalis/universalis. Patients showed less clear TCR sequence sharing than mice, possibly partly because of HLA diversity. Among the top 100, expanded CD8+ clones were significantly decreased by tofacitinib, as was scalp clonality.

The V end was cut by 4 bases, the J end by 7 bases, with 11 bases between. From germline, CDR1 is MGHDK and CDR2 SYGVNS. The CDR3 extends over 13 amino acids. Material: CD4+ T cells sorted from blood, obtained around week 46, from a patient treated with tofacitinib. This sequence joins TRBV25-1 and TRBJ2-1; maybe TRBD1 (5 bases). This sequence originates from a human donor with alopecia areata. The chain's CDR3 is CASSGEPGNEQFF. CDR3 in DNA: TGTGCCAGCAGTGGAGAACCAGGGAATGAGCAGTTCTTC.